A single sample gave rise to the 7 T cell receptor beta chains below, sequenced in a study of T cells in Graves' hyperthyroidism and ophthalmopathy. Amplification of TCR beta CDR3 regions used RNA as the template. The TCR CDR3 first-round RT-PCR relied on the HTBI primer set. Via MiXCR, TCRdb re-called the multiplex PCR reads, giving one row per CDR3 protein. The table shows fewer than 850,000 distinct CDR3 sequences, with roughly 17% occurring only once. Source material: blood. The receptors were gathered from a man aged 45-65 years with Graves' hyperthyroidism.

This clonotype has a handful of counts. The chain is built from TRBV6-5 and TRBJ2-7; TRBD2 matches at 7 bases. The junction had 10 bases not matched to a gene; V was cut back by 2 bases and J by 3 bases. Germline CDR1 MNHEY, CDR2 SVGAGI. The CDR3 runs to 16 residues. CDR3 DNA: TGTGCCAGCAGTTACCTTGACCCTAGGGAGGGCTACGAGCAGTACTTC. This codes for CASSYLDPREGYEQYF.

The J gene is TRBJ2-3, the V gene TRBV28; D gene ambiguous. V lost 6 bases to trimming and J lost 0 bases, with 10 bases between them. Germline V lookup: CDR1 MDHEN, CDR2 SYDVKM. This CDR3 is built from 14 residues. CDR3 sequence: CASRLRLSTDTQYF. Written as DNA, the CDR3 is TGTGCCAGCAGGTTAAGACTGAGCACAGATACGCAGTATTTT.

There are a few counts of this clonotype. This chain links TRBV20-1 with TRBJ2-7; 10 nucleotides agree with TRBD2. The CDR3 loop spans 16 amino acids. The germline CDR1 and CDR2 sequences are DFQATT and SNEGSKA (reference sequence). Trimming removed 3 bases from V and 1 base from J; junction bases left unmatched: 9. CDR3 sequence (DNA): TGCAGTGCTAGCGAACCTAGCGGGAGATTTTCCTACGAGCAGTACTTC. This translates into CSASEPSGRFSYEQYF.

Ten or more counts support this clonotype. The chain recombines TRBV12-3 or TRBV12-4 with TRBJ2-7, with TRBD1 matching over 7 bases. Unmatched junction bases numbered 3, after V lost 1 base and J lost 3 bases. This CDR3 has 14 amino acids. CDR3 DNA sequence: TGTGCCAGCAGTTTAGGACAGGGATTCTACGAGCAGTACTTC. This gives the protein CASSLGQGFYEQYF.

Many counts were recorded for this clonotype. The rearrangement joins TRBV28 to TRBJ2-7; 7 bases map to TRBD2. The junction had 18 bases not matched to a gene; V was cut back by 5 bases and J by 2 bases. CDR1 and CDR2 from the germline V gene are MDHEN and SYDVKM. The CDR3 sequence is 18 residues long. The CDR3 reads CASSPPIMVAGGAYEQYF. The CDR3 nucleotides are TGTGCCAGCAGTCCCCCGATTATGGTAGCGGGTGGAGCCTACGAGCAGTACTTC.

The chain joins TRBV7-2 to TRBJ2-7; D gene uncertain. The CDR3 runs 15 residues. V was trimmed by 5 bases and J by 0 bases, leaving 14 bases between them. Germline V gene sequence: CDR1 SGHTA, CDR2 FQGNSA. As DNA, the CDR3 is TGTGCCAGCAGCCTAATCGACACCATCTCCTACGAGCAGTACTTC. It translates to CASSLIDTISYEQYF.

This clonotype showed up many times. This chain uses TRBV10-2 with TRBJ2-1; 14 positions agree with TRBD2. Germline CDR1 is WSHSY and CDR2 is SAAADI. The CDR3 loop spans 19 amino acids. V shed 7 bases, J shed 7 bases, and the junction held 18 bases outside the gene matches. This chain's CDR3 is CASNPTSGRAGATGNEQFF. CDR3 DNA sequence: TGCGCCAGCAATCCGACTAGCGGGAGGGCCGGGGCCACGGGGAATGAGCAGTTCTTC.